This is a list of T cell receptor beta chains from one sample in a study of T cell changes during pregnancy in multiple sclerosis. Clones were read by immunoSEQ multiplex PCR, and TCRdb kept only the in-frame ones, dropping some. The sample carries around 36,000 clones, 92% recorded once. The specimen comprised CD8+ T cells from peripheral blood mononuclear cells, sampled in the first trimester of pregnancy. All receptors come from a female donor with multiple sclerosis, enrolled in a pregnancy study. Both conserved end residues are part of each CDR3. The order of the fields is CDR3 protein, CDR3 DNA, clone size, J gene, D gene, V gene. The D gene is left open where the match is weak. The size entry is marked missing in some rows and otherwise reads once, few, many or a size class.

CASSLGQGTINEQFF,TGCGCCAGCAGCTTGGGGCAGGGGACGATCAATGAGCAGTTCTTC,-,TRBJ2-1,-,TRBV5-1
CSLSSDRWF,TGCAGTCTATCCTCCGACAGGTGGTTC,-,TRBJ1-1,-,TRBV20-1
CASTSTDGYTF,TGTGCCAGTACCTCTACAGACGGCTACACCTTC,few,TRBJ1-2,-,TRBV27
CASSGTSGGLDTQYF,TGTGCCAGCAGTGGAACTAGCGGGGGGCTTGATACGCAGTATTTT,-,TRBJ2-3,TRBD2,TRBV6-4
CASSEVGRAYEQYF,TGTGCCAGCAGCGAGGTTGGCAGGGCCTACGAGCAGTACTTC,-,TRBJ2-7,-,TRBV11-2
CASSLKHLTGQDTGELFF,TGTGCCAGCAGCCTTAAACATTTAACAGGGCAGGACACCGGGGAGCTGTTTTTT,-,TRBJ2-2,-,TRBV5-4
CASSSGTGKVTEAFF,TGTGCCAGCAGTTCCGGGACAGGGAAGGTCACTGAAGCTTTCTTT,-,TRBJ1-1,TRBD1,TRBV28
CASSRQSSTDTQYF,TGTGCCAGTTCCCGACAGAGTAGCACAGATACGCAGTATTTT,-,TRBJ2-3,-,TRBV6-4
CSVDTGLDNEQFF,TGCAGCGTTGATACGGGGTTAGACAATGAGCAGTTCTTC,-,TRBJ2-1,-,TRBV29-1
CASSPRQTNYGYTF,TGTGCCAGCAGCCCTCGACAGACTAACTATGGCTACACCTTC,-,TRBJ1-2,-,TRBV5-4
CASSLTSGGAETQYF,TGCGCCAGCAGCTTGACTAGCGGGGGGGCTGAGACCCAGTACTTC,-,TRBJ2-5,TRBD2,TRBV5-1
CASTYAGELFF,TGTGCCAGCACTTATGCCGGGGAGCTGTTTTTT,-,TRBJ2-2,-,TRBV5-4
CASSAHADSTLETQYF,TGTGCCAGCAGCGCCCACGCGGACAGCACATTAGAGACCCAGTACTTC,-,TRBJ2-5,-,TRBV9
CASSLEDMRAGPGYEQYF,TGCGCCAGCAGCTTGGAAGATATGAGGGCTGGGCCAGGCTACGAGCAGTACTTC,-,TRBJ2-7,-,TRBV5-1
CASGVETQYF,TGTGCCAGCGGAGTGGAGACCCAGTACTTC,once,TRBJ2-5,-,TRBV7-8
CSVARETDTQYF,TGCAGCGTTGCCCGGGAAACAGATACGCAGTATTTT,-,TRBJ2-3,-,TRBV29-1
CASSLATGMNTEAFF,TGTGCCAGCAGCTTAGCCACAGGGATGAACACTGAAGCTTTCTTT,-,TRBJ1-1,-,TRBV7-6
CSVEPNYKGTSNQPQHF,TGCAGCGTTGAACCTAATTATAAGGGGACAAGCAATCAGCCCCAGCATTTT,-,TRBJ1-5,-,TRBV29-1
CATSSREHTEAFF,TGTGCCACCAGCTCCCGGGAGCACACTGAAGCTTTCTTT,once,TRBJ1-1,-,TRBV15
CASSFSEWSTRELFF,TGTGCCAGCAGCTTTTCCGAGTGGAGCACCCGGGAGCTGTTTTTT,-,TRBJ2-2,-,TRBV5-4
CASSVDRGLYNEQFF,TGTGCCAGCAGTGTCGACAGGGGGCTATACAATGAGCAGTTCTTC,-,TRBJ2-1,TRBD1,TRBV6-4
CSVDEQGARGYTF,TGCAGCGTTGATGAACAGGGGGCACGAGGCTACACCTTC,-,TRBJ1-2,TRBD1,TRBV29-1
CASSPGTTSNLDTQYF,TGTGCCAGCAGCCCGGGGACAACCAGCAACCTGGATACGCAGTATTTT,-,TRBJ2-3,-,TRBV7-9
CASSYSRGELNTEAFF,TGTGCCAGCAGTTATTCCAGGGGCGAATTGAACACTGAAGCTTTCTTT,-,TRBJ1-1,-,TRBV27
CASSRSGHLYGYTF,TGTGCCAGCAGCCGATCGGGACACCTCTATGGCTACACCTTC,-,TRBJ1-2,-,TRBV5-6
CASGSGRAGANVLTF,TGTGCCAGCGGCTCTGGGAGGGCTGGGGCCAACGTCCTGACTTTC,-,TRBJ2-6,TRBD2,TRBV9
CASSSIPGTYEQYF,TGTGCCAGTAGTTCCATTCCAGGGACCTACGAGCAGTACTTC,-,TRBJ2-7,-,TRBV19
CASSDRDRNNEQFF,TGTGCCAGCAGCGACCGGGACAGAAACAATGAGCAGTTCTTC,-,TRBJ2-1,TRBD1,TRBV13
CASSQVSDQETQYF,TGCGCCAGCAGCCAAGTGTCAGATCAAGAGACCCAGTACTTC,-,TRBJ2-5,-,TRBV4-1
CASSIGGSSGNTIYF,TGTGCCAGCAGCATAGGAGGTAGCTCTGGAAACACCATATATTTT,-,TRBJ1-3,-,TRBV9
CASSFQRGAVGELFF,TGTGCCAGCAGCTTCCAGCGGGGGGCGGTCGGGGAGCTGTTTTTT,-,TRBJ2-2,TRBD2,TRBV7-8
CASSQDHTGVTQYF,TGTGCCAGCAGCCAAGATCACACCGGGGTGACCCAGTACTTC,-,TRBJ2-5,-,TRBV14
CASSYSSGGNTEAFF,TGTGCCAGCAGTTACTCATCGGGGGGGAACACTGAAGCTTTCTTT,once,TRBJ1-1,-,TRBV6-5
CASSLASSAANEQFF,TGTGCCAGCAGCTTAGCGAGTTCCGCGGCGAATGAGCAGTTCTTC,-,TRBJ2-1,-,TRBV11-3
CASSGELGNTIYF,TGTGCCAGCAGCGGAGAACTCGGAAACACCATATATTTT,-,TRBJ1-3,-,TRBV7-6
CASSEGGQGQETQYF,TGTGCCAGCAGCGAAGGGGGACAGGGACAAGAGACCCAGTACTTC,-,TRBJ2-5,TRBD1,TRBV5-6
CASSPVAQYF,TGTGCCAGCAGCCCGGTGGCCCAGTACTTC,-,TRBJ2-5,-,TRBV7-8
CASSLGQVLYGYTF,TGTGCCAGCAGCCTGGGACAGGTCCTCTATGGCTACACCTTC,-,TRBJ1-2,TRBD1,TRBV5-6
CASTLAGYNEQFF,TGCGCCAGCACATTAGCGGGGTACAATGAGCAGTTCTTC,-,TRBJ2-1,TRBD2,TRBV5-1
CASSFSGGTEAFF,TGTGCCAGCAGCTTTTCGGGAGGTACTGAAGCTTTCTTT,-,TRBJ1-1,-,TRBV11-3
CASSASGGNPNEQFF,TGTGCCAGCAGCGCTAGCGGGGGGAACCCGAATGAGCAGTTCTTC,-,TRBJ2-1,TRBD2,TRBV9
CANLRDNSYEQYF,TGTGCCAACCTTCGGGACAACTCCTACGAGCAGTACTTC,-,TRBJ2-7,-,TRBV2
CAGTRSPHTDTQYF,TGTGCCGGAACAAGGAGCCCCCACACAGATACGCAGTATTTT,-,TRBJ2-3,-,TRBV2
CASSVSPWGGQSYNEQFF,TGTGCCAGCAGCGTCAGCCCTTGGGGGGGTCAGTCCTACAATGAGCAGTTCTTC,-,TRBJ2-1,TRBD2,TRBV9